Listed here are 31 T cell receptor beta chains from one sample, sequenced in a study of monozygotic twins with inflammatory bowel disease. No DNA is given; TCRdb re-called the 5' RACE reads and lists each CDR3 protein once. The sample data list some 130,000 distinct CDR3 sequences. Input material: blood. The receptors originated from a human donor with ulcerative colitis or Crohn's disease, or a healthy co-twin of an affected twin (not recorded which).

The chain has TRBV30 and TRBJ2-5; TCRdb's D gene call, TRBD1, goes unchecked for lack of DNA. Per germline, CDR1 GTSNPN and CDR2 SVGIG (reference sequence). This CDR3 spans 12 amino acids. CDR3 amino acids: CAWNRGQETQYF.

The chain couples TRBV20-1 to TRBJ2-4. The germline V gene has CDR1 DFQATT and CDR2 SNEGSKA (reference sequence). CDR3 length: 18 amino acids. The CDR3 sequence: CSARDWVLSGPNKSIQYF.

This chain joins TRBV5-4 and TRBJ1-5. The CDR3 has 15 amino acids. Germline V lookup: CDR1 SGHNT, CDR2 YYREEE (reference sequence). The CDR3 region is CASSTGGEWDQPQHF. Full variable domain (missing parts from reference TRBV5-4 and TRBJ1-5): ETGVTQSPTHLIKTRGQQVTLRCSSQSGHNTVSWYQQALGQGPQFIFQYYREEENGRGNFPPRFSGLQFPNYSSELNVNALELDDSALYLCASSTGGEWDQPQHFGDGTRLSIL.

This chain uses TRBV20-1 with TRBJ2-2. CDR3 size: 14 residues. From germline, CDR1 is DFQATT and CDR2 SNEGSKA (reference sequence). The CDR3 sequence is CSVRRGANTGELFF.

CDR3 in amino acids: CATSGTSGSWSTSTDTQYF. V usage is TRBV15 and J usage is TRBJ2-3; TCRdb calls TRBD2, which cannot be checked without DNA. This CDR3 is built from 19 residues. Germline values: CDR1 LNHNV, CDR2 YYDKDF (reference sequence).

The V and J genes are TRBV14 and TRBJ1-1. CDR1 is SGHDN, CDR2 FVKESK, per germline. CDR3 size: 14 residues. CDR3 sequence reads: CASSLQFSNTEAFF.

The CDR3 region is CSAVRDRGLNIQYF. The genes are TRBV20-1 and TRBJ2-4; TCRdb returns TRBD1, unconfirmable since there is no DNA. Germline V gene data show CDR1 as DFQATT and CDR2 as SNEGSKA (reference sequence). CDR3 size: 14 residues.

This rearrangement joins TRBV6-6 to TRBJ2-7; the TCRdb D gene call, TRBD2, has no DNA to confirm it. The CDR3 contains 13 residues. CDR1 MNHNY and CDR2 SVGAGI come from the germline V gene (reference sequence). The CDR3 loop reads CASRVAGSYEQYF.

This CDR3 is CASSSRQGMYNEQFF. The genes are TRBV6-5 and TRBJ2-1; TCRdb names TRBD1, which stays unverified in the absence of DNA. This CDR3 comprises 15 residues. The germline gives CDR1 MNHEY, CDR2 SVGAGI.

The genes are TRBV28 and TRBJ2-2; TCRdb outputs TRBD1, but without DNA this stays unchecked. CDR3 length: 16 amino acids. CDR1 MDHEN and CDR2 SYDVKM come from the germline V gene. The CDR3 spells CASSSGAREPTGELFF. Full variable domain (missing parts from reference TRBV28 and TRBJ2-2): DVKVTQSSRYLVKRTGEKVFLECVQDMDHENMFWYRQDPGLGLRLIYFSYDVKMKEKGDIPEGYSVSREKKERFSLILESASTNQTSMYLCASSSGAREPTGELFFGEGSRLTVL.

J is TRBJ2-3 and V is TRBV4-1; TCRdb calls TRBD1, which cannot be checked without DNA. CDR3 length: 15 amino acids. The germline gives CDR1 MGHRA, CDR2 YSYEKL. The CDR3 sequence is CASSHRTGGTDTQYF.

The rearrangement joins TRBV9 to TRBJ1-3; the D gene TCRdb calls, TRBD1, cannot be checked with no DNA. The CDR3 runs to 16 residues. Per germline, CDR1 SGDLS and CDR2 YYNGEE. CDR3 in amino acids: CASSVEGTSSGNTIYF.

The V call is TRBV20-1, the J call TRBJ1-2. CDR1 and CDR2 (germline): DFQATT, SNEGSKA (reference sequence). The CDR3 has 12 residues. This CDR3 reads CSFSGVSAIYTF.

The chain employs TRBV7-9 and TRBJ1-3. Looked up from germline, CDR1 is SEHNR and CDR2 is FQNEAQ (reference sequence). The CDR3 extends over 17 amino acids. CDR3 in amino acids: CASSPDAGPASGNTIYF.

CDR3 in amino acids: CASSGDPNDPYEQYF. This rearrangement joins TRBV6-1 to TRBJ2-7. This CDR3 region has 15 residues. Germline CDR1 is MNHNS and CDR2 is SASEGT.

The V call is TRBV20-1, the J call TRBJ1-5; with no DNA, the TCRdb D assignment of TRBD1 cannot be verified. Germline V gives CDR1 DFQATT, CDR2 SNEGSKA (reference sequence). This CDR3 spans 12 amino acids. CDR3 in amino acids: CSAGQGHQPQHF.

The chain links TRBV11-2 to TRBJ2-1; TCRdb indicates TRBD2, and absent DNA this call remains unverified. CDR1 SGHAT and CDR2 FQNNGV come from the germline V gene. The CDR3 extends over 17 amino acids. This chain's CDR3 is CASSLGPSGLKYNEQFF.

The chain combines TRBV7-3 with TRBJ2-1; as DNA is missing, the TRBD2 call by TCRdb cannot be tested. Per the germline V gene, CDR1 is SGHTA and CDR2 is FQGTGA. This CDR3 is 18 amino acids long. The CDR3 sequence is CASSPQALLVSSYNEQFF.

This chain joins TRBV6-1 and TRBJ1-1; lacking DNA, the TRBD1 call made by TCRdb goes unchecked. The CDR3 loop spans 14 amino acids. Germline V gene data show CDR1 as MNHNS and CDR2 as SASEGT. CDR3 sequence: CASSRDRGRTEAFF.

The genes are TRBV20-1 and TRBJ2-3; TCRdb's assignment of TRBD2 cannot be checked, as there is no DNA. CDR1 and CDR2 (germline): DFQATT, SNEGSKA (reference sequence). The CDR3 has 15 residues. This chain's CDR3 is CSARDGGRGTDTQYF.

The chain is built from TRBV20-1 and TRBJ1-5; as DNA is missing, the TRBD1 call by TCRdb cannot be tested. CDR3 length: 16 residues. The V gene's germline CDR1 is DFQATT and CDR2 SNEGSKA (reference sequence). CDR3 residues: CSARDRPTLRGQPQHF.

The chain is built from TRBV30 and TRBJ1-5; the D call from TCRdb, TRBD1, cannot be confirmed without DNA. CDR3 length: 14 residues. The germline gives CDR1 GTSNPN, CDR2 SVGIG (reference sequence). CDR3 sequence reads: CAWSPGPGGQPQHF.

The chain links TRBV28 to TRBJ2-5; TCRdb reports TRBD2, a call that lacks DNA to check it against. Germline V CDR1 and CDR2: MDHEN, SYDVKM. The CDR3 loop spans 15 amino acids. This CDR3 reads CASSLTSGRTETQYF.

V usage is TRBV5-1 and J usage is TRBJ2-6; with no DNA, the TCRdb D assignment of TRBD1 cannot be verified. Germline values: CDR1 SGHRS, CDR2 YFSETQ. The length of the CDR3 is 17 residues. The CDR3 spells CASTPDRGVSGANVLTF.

V is TRBV5-1 and J is TRBJ1-2; TCRdb returns TRBD1, unconfirmable since there is no DNA. Germline lookup yields CDR1 SGHRS and CDR2 YFSETQ. The CDR3 loop spans 16 amino acids. This CDR3 reads CASSSGQGSRLDGYTF. Full variable domain (outside the CDR3, taken from reference TRBV5-1 and TRBJ1-2): KAGVTQTPRYLIKTRGQQVTLSCSPISGHRSVSWYQQTPGQGLQFLFEYFSETQRNKGNFPGRFSGRQFSNSRSEMNVSTLELGDSALYLCASSSGQGSRLDGYTFGSGTRLTVV.

CDR3 region: CASSLDRGKSEKLFF. The gene calls are TRBV7-2 and TRBJ1-4; the D gene TCRdb calls, TRBD1, cannot be checked with no DNA. Germline-derived CDR1 and CDR2 are SGHTA and FQGNSA. This CDR3 is 15 amino acids long.

V usage is TRBV7-2 and J usage is TRBJ1-6. The CDR3 extends over 13 amino acids. The germline V gene encodes CDR1 SGHTA and CDR2 FQGNSA. CDR3 loop: CASSLGLYSPLHF.

The chain has TRBV3-1 and TRBJ1-2. CDR1 is LGHDT and CDR2 is YNNKEL in the germline V gene (reference sequence). The CDR3 covers 15 residues. The CDR3 here is CASSGDLGFSYGYTF.

The CDR3 loop reads CATSDLVRGGQGAGSYNEQFF. The chain carries TRBV24-1 and TRBJ2-1; TCRdb calls TRBD1, which cannot be checked without DNA. Germline loops: CDR1 KGHDR, CDR2 SFDVKD. The CDR3 consists of 21 residues.

The V and J genes are TRBV7-2 and TRBJ2-1; TCRdb proposes TRBD1, but this gene call is untestable without DNA. In germline, CDR1 is SGHTA, CDR2 FQGNSA. The CDR3 length is 13 residues. CDR3 loop: CASSWDPYNEQFF.

The genes are TRBV3-1 and TRBJ2-1; as DNA is missing, the TRBD2 call by TCRdb cannot be tested. The CDR3 is made up of 15 amino acids. Germline V gene sequence: CDR1 LGHDT, CDR2 YNNKEL (reference sequence). CDR3 region: CASSQGLAGFNEQFF.